What follows are 8 T cell receptor beta chains derived from one specimen sequenced in a study of technical replicates of blood from a handful of donors. Here immunoSEQ multiplex PCR was the method, and the copy in TCRdb shows in-frame clones only, minus some. The sample has tens of thousands of clones; 96% are singletons. Sequenced input: T cells isolated from PBMCs. The receptors here all came from a human donor in good health.

The chain links TRBV13 to TRBJ2-1; TRBD2 aligns across 13 bases. With V trimmed by 5 bases and J by 10 bases, 14 bases remained unmatched. The V gene's germline CDR1 is PRHDT and CDR2 FYEKMQ (reference sequence). The CDR3 runs 17 residues. For the CDR3, the DNA is TGTGCCAGCAGCCCAGCCCAAGGACTAGCGGGAGAATGGGAGCAGTTCTTC. The encoded protein is CASSPAQGLAGEWEQFF.

The chain combines TRBV27 with TRBJ1-5, with D maybe TRBD1 (6 bases). In germline, CDR1 is MNHEY, CDR2 SMNVEV (reference sequence). V shed 2 bases and J shed 3 bases, with 8 bases lying between them. This CDR3 has 14 residues. The CDR3 nucleotides read TGTGCCAGCAGTTTAAACAGGGCCAATCAGCCCCAGCATTTT. Its translation is CASSLNRANQPQHF.

The V and J genes are TRBV6-5 and TRBJ1-3, with D maybe TRBD1 (6 bases). With 6 bases removed from V and 0 bases from J, the gap between germline ends came to 12 bases. CDR1 and CDR2 (germline): MNHEY, SVGAGI. This CDR3 is built from 15 residues. The CDR3 loop reads CASRPDRISGNTIYF. The CDR3 bases are TGTGCCAGCAGGCCTGACAGGATCTCTGGAAACACCATATATTTT.

The chain couples TRBV28 to TRBJ2-7; 11 nucleotides agree with TRBD1. Losses at the gene ends were 6 bases for V and 3 bases for J; bases not matched to a gene: 4. Germline CDR1 is MDHEN and CDR2 is SYDVKM. CDR3 length: 14 amino acids. The CDR3 DNA follows: TGTGCCAGCAGCCCCGGGACAGGGGGCTACGAGCAGTACTTC. This encodes CASSPGTGGYEQYF.

V is TRBV9 and J is TRBJ2-3, with 8 bases identical to TRBD2. Germline loops: CDR1 SGDLS, CDR2 YYNGEE. The V gene end was trimmed by 3 bases and the J gene end by 2 bases; junction bases not matched to a gene: 8. The CDR3 is 16 amino acids. As DNA, the CDR3 is TGTGCCAGCAGCGCTAGCGGGTCCTACTACACAGATACGCAGTATTTT. It translates to CASSASGSYYTDTQYF.

The chain recombines TRBV28 with TRBJ2-7; 7 nucleotides match TRBD1. V dropped 10 bases and J dropped 3; count of bases not matched to a gene: 6. Germline V gives CDR1 MDHEN, CDR2 SYDVKM. The CDR3 loop spans 12 amino acids. CDR3 region: CAILRDSYEQYF. As DNA, the CDR3 is TGTGCCATCCTCCGGGACAGCTACGAGCAGTACTTC.

This chain uses TRBV2 with TRBJ2-5; 10 bases align to TRBD1. The J call is doubtful: the DNA matches TRBJ2-7 better. Looked up from germline, CDR1 is SNHLY and CDR2 is FYNNEI. This CDR3 spans 14 amino acids. The CDR3 DNA reads as TGTGCCAGCAGTGGCGGACAGGGGGCCTACGAGCAGTACTTC. Translating gives CASSGGQGAYEQYF.

This chain connects TRBV19 to TRBJ2-1; TRBD2 agrees at 8 bases. This CDR3 region has 14 residues. Germline CDR1 LNHDA, CDR2 SQIVND (reference sequence). V was clipped by 4 bases and J by 7 bases; unmatched bases: 6. The CDR3 region is CASSNGLAMNEQFF. CDR3 coding DNA: TGTGCCAGTAGTAATGGACTAGCTATGAATGAGCAGTTCTTC.